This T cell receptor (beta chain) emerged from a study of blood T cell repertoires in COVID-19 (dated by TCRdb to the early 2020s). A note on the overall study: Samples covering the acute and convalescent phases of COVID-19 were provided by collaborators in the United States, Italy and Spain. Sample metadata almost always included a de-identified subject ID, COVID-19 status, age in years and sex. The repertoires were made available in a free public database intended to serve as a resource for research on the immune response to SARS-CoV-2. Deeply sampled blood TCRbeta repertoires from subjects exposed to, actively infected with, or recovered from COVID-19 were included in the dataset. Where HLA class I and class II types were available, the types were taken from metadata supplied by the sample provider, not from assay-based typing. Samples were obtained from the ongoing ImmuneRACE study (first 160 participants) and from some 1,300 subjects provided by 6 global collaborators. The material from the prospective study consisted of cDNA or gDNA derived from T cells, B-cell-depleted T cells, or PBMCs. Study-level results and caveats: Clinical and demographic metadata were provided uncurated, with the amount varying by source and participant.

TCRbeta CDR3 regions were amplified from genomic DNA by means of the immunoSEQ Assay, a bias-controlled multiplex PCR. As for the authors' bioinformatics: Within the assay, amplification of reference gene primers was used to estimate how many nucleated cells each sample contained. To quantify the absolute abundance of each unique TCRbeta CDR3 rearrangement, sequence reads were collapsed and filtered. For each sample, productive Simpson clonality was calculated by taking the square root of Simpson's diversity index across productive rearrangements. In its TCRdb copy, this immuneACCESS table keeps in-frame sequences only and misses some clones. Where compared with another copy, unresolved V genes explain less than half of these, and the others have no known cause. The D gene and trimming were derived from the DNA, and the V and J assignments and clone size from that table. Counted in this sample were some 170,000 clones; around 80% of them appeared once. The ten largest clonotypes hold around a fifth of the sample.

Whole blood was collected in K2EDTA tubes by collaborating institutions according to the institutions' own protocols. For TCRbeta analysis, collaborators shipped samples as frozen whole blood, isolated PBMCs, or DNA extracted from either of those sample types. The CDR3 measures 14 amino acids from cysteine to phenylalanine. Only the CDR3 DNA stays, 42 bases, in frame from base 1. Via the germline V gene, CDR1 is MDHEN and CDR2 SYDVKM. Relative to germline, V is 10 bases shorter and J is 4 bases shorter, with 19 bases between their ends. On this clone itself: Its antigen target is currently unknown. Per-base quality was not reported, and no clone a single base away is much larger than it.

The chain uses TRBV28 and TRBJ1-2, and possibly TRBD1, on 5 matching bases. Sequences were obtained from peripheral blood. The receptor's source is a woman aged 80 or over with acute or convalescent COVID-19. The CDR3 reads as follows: CATQTQVRVYGYTF. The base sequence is TGTGCCACCCAGACTCAGGTCAGGGTCTATGGCTACACCTTC.